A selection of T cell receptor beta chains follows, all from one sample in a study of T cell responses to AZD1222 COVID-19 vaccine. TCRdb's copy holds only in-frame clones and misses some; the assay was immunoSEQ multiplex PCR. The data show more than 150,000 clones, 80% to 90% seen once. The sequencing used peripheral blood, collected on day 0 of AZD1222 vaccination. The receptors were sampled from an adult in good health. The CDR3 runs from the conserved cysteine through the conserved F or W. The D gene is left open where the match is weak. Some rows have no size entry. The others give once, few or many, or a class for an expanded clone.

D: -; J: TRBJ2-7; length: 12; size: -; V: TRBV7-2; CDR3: CASSLLAGEQYF; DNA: TGTGCCAGCAGCTTATTAGCAGGCGAGCAGTACTTC
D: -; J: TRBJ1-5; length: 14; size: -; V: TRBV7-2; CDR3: CASSLEWGRQPQHF; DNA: TGTGCCAGCAGCTTAGAGTGGGGGCGCCAGCCCCAGCATTTT
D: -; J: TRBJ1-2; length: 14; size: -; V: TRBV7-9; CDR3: CASSLGGRGLDYTF; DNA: TGTGCCAGCAGCTTAGGGGGTCGGGGCCTGGACTACACCTTC
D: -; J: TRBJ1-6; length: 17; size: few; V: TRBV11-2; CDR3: CASSLDGRGTSSSPLHF; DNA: TGTGCCAGCAGCTTAGATGGTCGAGGTACATCCTCTTCACCCCTCCACTTT
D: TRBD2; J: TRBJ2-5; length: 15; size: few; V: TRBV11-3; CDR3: CASSSQTSGQETQYF; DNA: TGTGCCAGCAGCTCCCAGACTAGCGGCCAAGAGACCCAGTACTTC
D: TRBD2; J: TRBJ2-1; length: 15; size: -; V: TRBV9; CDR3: CASNAAGVTYNEQFF; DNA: TGTGCCAGCAACGCGGCGGGGGTTACCTACAATGAGCAGTTCTTC
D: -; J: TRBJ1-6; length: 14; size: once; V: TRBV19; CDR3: CASSPLGGPSPLHF; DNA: TGTGCCAGTAGTCCCCTGGGGGGGCCTTCACCCCTCCACTTT
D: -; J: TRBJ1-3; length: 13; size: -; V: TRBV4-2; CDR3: CASSQELGNTIYF; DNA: TGTGCCAGCAGCCAAGAATTGGGAAACACCATATATTTT
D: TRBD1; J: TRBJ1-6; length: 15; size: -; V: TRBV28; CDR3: CASRSQQGGNSPLHF; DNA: TGTGCCAGCAGGAGCCAACAGGGGGGGAATTCACCCCTCCACTTT
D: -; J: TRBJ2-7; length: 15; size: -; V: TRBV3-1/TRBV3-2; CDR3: CASSQGSSGAYEQYF; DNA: TGTGCCAGCAGCCAAGGGTCAAGCGGAGCCTACGAGCAGTACTTC
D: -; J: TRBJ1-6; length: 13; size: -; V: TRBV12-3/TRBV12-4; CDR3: CASSPIEQSPLHF; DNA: TGTGCCAGCAGCCCAATCGAGCAATCACCCCTCCACTTT
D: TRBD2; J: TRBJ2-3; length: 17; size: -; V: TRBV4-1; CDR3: CASSQGIGGRTANTQYF; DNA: TGCGCCAGCAGCCAAGGAATCGGCGGGAGGACAGCCAATACGCAGTATTTT
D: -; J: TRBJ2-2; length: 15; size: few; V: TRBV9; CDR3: CASSVGVRGTGELFF; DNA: TGTGCCAGCAGCGTAGGGGTTAGGGGGACCGGGGAGCTGTTTTTT
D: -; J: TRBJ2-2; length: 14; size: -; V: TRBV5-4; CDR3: CASSYSPLAGELFF; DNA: TGTGCCAGCAGCTATTCGCCCTTAGCCGGGGAGCTGTTTTTT
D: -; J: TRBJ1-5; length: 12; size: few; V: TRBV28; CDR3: CAEQGNHQPQHF; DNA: TGTGCCGAACAGGGAAACCATCAGCCCCAGCATTTT
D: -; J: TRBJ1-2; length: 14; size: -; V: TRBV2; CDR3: CASSEASRTYGYTF; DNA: TGTGCCAGCAGTGAAGCCAGCAGGACCTATGGCTACACCTTC
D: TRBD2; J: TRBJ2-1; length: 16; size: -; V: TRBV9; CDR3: CASSLSRTSGRNEQFF; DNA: TGTGCCAGCAGCCTCTCTCGGACTAGCGGGAGAAATGAGCAGTTCTTC
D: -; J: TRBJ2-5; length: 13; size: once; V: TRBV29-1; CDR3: CSSSGGLPETQYF; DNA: TGCAGTTCCTCCGGGGGGCTCCCAGAGACCCAGTACTTC
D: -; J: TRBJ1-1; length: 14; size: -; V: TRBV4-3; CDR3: CASSHQGGNTEAFF; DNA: TGCGCCAGCAGCCACCAAGGAGGGAACACTGAAGCTTTCTTT
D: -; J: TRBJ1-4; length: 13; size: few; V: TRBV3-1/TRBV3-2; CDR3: CASSLAASEKLFF; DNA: TGTGCCAGCAGCCTCGCCGCGAGCGAAAAACTGTTTTTT
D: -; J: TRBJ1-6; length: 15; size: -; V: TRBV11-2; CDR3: CASSSLGAANSPLHF; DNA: TGTGCCAGCAGCTCGCTGGGGGCCGCGAATTCACCCCTCCACTTT
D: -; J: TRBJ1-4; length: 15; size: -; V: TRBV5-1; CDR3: CASVRDGLTNEKLFF; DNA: TGCGCCAGCGTTCGGGACGGCCTCACTAATGAAAAACTGTTTTTT
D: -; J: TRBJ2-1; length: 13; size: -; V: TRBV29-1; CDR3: CSVRASNGNEQFF; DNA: TGCAGCGTTCGGGCTAGCAATGGCAATGAGCAGTTCTTC
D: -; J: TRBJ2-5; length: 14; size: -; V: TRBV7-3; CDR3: CASSSLQESETQYF; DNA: TGTGCCAGCAGCTCTCTACAGGAAAGTGAGACCCAGTACTTC
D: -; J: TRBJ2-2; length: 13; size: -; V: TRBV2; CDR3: CASRETPTGELFF; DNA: TGTGCCAGCCGCGAAACACCCACCGGGGAGCTGTTTTTT
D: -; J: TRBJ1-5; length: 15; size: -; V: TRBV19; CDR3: CASSTTGRTAQPQHF; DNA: TGTGCCAGTAGTACAACAGGGAGGACGGCTCAGCCCCAGCATTTT
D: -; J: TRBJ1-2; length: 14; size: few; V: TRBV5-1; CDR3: CASSLGTANYGYTF; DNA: TGCGCCAGCAGCTTGGGGACAGCTAACTATGGCTACACCTTC
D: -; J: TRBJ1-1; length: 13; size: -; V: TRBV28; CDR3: CASSPRSPTEAFF; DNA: TGTGCCAGCAGTCCACGTTCGCCCACTGAAGCTTTCTTT
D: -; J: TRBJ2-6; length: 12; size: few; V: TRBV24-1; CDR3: CATGGGANVLTF; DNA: TGTGCCACCGGAGGTGGGGCCAACGTCCTGACTTTC
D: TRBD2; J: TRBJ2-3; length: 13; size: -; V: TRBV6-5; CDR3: CASSRDYMNTQYF; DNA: TGTGCCAGCAGCCGGGACTACATGAATACGCAGTATTTT
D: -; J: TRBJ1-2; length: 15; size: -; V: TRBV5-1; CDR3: CASSLDGLGYYGYTF; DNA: TGCGCCAGCAGCTTGGATGGACTAGGGTACTATGGCTACACCTTC
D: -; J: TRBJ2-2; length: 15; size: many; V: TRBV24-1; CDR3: CATSRRGRDTGELFF; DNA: TGTGCCACCAGTCGCAGGGGTAGAGATACCGGGGAGCTGTTTTTT
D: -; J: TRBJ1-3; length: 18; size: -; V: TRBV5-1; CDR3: CASSLDSFAGASGNTIYF; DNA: TGCGCCAGCAGCTTGGATAGTTTCGCGGGGGCCTCTGGAAACACCATATATTTT